This TCR beta chain was sequenced in a study of shared clonotypes between healthy human individuals. Deletions cut 6 bases from V and 0 bases from J, with 12 bases between. CDR3 length equals 15 residues. The germline V gene has CDR1 MDHEN and CDR2 SYDVKM. Sequencing was performed with immunoSEQ multiplex PCR; in TCRdb, only in-frame clones are kept and a portion is missing. The sample has some 2 million clones, approximately 95% seen once; the top ten hold 0.85% to 1.3%. Naive CD8 cells, CD45RO-negative and positively selected for CCR7, excluded terminally differentiated effector memory CD45RA+ cells.

The chain has TRBV28 and TRBJ2-1, with TRBD2 as a possible D gene (6 bases). This clonotype was obtained from a man aged 18 to 29 in good health. The material sequenced was naive CD8+ T cells sorted from blood. In DNA form, the CDR3 reads TGTGCCAGCAGACCATGGGGGGACTCCTACAATGAGCAGTTCTTC. As protein: CASRPWGDSYNEQFF.